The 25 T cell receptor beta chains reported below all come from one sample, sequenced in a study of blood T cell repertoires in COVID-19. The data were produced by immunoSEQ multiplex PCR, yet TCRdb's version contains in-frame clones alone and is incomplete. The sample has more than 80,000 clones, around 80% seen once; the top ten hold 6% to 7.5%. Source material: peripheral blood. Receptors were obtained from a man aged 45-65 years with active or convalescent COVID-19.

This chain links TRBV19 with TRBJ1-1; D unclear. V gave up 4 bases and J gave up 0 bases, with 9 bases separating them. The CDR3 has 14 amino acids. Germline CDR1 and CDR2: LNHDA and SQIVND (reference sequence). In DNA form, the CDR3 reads TGTGCCAGTAGTAAAGCACGGTTGAACACTGAAGCTTTCTTT. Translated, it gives CASSKARLNTEAFF.

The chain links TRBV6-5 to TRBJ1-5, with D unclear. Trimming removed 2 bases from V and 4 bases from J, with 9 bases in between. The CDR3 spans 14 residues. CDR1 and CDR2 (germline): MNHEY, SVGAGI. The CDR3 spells CASSYNEENQPQHF. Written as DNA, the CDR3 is TGTGCCAGCAGTTACAACGAGGAGAATCAGCCCCAGCATTTT.

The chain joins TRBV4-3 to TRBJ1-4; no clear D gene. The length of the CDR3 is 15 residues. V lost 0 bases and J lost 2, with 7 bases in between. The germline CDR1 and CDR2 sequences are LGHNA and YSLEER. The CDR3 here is CASSQDTATNEKLFF. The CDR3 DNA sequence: TGCGCCAGCAGCCAAGATACAGCTACTAATGAAAAACTGTTTTTT.

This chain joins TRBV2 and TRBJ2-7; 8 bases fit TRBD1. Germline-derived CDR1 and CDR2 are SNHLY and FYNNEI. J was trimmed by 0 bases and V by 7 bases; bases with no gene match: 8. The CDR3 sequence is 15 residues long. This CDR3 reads CASTADRASSYEQYV. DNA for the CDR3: TGTGCCAGCACCGCGGACAGGGCTAGCTCCTACGAGCAGTACGTC.

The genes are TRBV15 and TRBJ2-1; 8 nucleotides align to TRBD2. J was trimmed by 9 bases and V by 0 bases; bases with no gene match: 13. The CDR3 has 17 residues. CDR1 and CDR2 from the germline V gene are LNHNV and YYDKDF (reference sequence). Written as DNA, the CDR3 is TGTGCCACCAGCAGAGATCCTGGAGGAGCGGGGGAAAGTGAGCAGTTCTTC. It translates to CATSRDPGGAGESEQFF.

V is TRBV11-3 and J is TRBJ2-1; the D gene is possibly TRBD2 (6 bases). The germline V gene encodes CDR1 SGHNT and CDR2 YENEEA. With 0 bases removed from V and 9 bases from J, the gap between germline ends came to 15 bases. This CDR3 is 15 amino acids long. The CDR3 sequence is CASSLDGGIRGEQFF. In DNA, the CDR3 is TGTGCCAGCAGCTTAGATGGCGGGATACGTGGTGAGCAGTTCTTC.

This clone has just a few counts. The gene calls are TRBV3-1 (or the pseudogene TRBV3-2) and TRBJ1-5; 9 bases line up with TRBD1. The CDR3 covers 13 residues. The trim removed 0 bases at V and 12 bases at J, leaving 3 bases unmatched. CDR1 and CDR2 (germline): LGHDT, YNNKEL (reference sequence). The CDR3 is CASSQEGTGLQHF. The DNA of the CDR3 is TGTGCCAGCAGCCAAGAGGGGACAGGGCTCCAGCATTTT.

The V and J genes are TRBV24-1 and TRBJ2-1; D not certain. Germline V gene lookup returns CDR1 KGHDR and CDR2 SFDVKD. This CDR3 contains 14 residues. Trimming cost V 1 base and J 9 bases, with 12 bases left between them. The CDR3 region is CATSDLTPRGEQFF. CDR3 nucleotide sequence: TGTGCCACCAGTGATTTAACCCCTCGCGGTGAGCAGTTCTTC.

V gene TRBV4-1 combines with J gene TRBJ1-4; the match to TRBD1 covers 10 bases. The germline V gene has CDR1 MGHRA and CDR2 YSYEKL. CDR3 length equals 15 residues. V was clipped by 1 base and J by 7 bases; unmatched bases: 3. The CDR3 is CASSQAGTGVEKLFF. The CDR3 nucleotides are TGCGCCAGCAGCCAAGCCGGGACAGGGGTTGAAAAACTGTTTTTT.

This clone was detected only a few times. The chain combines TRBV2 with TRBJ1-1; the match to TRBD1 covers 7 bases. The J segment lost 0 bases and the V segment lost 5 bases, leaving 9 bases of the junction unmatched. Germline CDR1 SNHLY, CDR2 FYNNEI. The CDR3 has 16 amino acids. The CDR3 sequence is CASSSDRAAMNTEAFF. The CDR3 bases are TGTGCCAGCAGTTCCGACAGGGCTGCCATGAACACTGAAGCTTTCTTT.

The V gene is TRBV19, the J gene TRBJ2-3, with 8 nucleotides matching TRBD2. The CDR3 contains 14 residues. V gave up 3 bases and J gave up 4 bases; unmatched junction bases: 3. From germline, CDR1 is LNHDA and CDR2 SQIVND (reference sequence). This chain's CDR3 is CASSIGSGADTQYF. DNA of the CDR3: TGTGCCAGTAGTATCGGTAGCGGGGCAGATACGCAGTATTTT. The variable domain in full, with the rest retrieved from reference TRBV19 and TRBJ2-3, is DGGITQSPKYLFRKEGQNVTLSCEQNLNHDAMYWYRQDPGQGLRLIYYSQIVNDFQKGDIAEGYSVSREKKESFPLTVTSAQKNPTAFYLCASSIGSGADTQYFGPGTRLTVL.

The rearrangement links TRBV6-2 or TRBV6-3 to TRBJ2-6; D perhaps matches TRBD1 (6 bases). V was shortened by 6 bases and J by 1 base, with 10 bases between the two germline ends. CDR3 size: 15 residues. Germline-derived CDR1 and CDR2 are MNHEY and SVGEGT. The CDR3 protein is CASSRTGSGANVLTF. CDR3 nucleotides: TGTGCCAGCAGCCGAACAGGGTCTGGGGCCAACGTCCTGACTTTC.

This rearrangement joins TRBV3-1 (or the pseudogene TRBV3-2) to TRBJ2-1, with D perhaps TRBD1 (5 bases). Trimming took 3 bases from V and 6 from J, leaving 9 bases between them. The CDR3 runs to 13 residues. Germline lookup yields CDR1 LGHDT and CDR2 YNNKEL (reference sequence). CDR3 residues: CASSQRQSNEQFF. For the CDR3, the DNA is TGTGCCAGCAGCCAGAGACAGTCCAATGAGCAGTTCTTC.

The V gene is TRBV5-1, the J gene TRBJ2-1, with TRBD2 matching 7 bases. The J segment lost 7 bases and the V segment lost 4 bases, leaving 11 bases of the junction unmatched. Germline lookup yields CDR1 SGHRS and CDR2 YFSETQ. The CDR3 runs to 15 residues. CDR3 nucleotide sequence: TGCGCCAGCAGCCCCGGAGCGGGGTCATGGAATGAGCAGTTCTTC. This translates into CASSPGAGSWNEQFF.

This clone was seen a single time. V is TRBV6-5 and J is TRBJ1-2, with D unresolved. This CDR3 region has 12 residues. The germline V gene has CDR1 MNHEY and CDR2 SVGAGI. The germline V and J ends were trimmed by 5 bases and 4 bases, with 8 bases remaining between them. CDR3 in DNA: TGTGCCAGCAGTAACGGTGTCTATGGCTACACCTTC. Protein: CASSNGVYGYTF.

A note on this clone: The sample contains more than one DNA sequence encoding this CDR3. As DNA, the CDR3 is TGTGCCAGCAGCGTAGTTAGCGGGGCCACAGATACGCAGTATTTT. It specifies CASSVVSGATDTQYF. V and J are TRBV9 and TRBJ2-3; 8 positions match TRBD2. Trimming at V came to 0 bases and at J to 2 bases, leaving 2 bases not matched to a gene. The CDR3 runs to 15 residues. The germline gives CDR1 SGDLS, CDR2 YYNGEE.

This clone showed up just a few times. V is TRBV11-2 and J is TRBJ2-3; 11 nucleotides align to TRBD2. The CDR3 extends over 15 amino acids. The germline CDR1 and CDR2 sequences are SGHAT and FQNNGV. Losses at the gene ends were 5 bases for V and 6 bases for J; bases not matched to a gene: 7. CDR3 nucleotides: TGTGCCAGCAGCCCGACTAGCGGGGAATCGGATACGCAGTATTTT. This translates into CASSPTSGESDTQYF.

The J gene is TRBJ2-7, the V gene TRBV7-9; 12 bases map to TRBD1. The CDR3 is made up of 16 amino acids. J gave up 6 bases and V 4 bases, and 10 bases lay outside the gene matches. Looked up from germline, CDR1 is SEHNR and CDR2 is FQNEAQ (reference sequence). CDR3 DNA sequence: TGTGCCAGCAGCTCACACCGGGACAGGGGGCAAGGCGAGCAGTACTTC. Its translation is CASSSHRDRGQGEQYF.

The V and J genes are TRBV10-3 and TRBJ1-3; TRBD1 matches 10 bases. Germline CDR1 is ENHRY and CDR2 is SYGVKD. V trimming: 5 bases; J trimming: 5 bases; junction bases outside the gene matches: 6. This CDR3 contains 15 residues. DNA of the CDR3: TGTGCCATCAGTCCACCGGGACAGGGGAGAAACACCATATATTTT. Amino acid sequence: CAISPPGQGRNTIYF.

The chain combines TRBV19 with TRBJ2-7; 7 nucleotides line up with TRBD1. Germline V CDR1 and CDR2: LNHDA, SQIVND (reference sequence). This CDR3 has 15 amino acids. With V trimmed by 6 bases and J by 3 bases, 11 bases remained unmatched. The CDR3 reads CASRPRGGGDYEQYF. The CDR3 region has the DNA TGTGCCAGTAGACCTAGAGGGGGCGGTGACTACGAGCAGTACTTC.

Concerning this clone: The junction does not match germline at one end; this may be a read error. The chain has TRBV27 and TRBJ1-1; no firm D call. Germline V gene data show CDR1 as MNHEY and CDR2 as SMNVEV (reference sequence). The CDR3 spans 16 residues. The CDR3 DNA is TGTGCCAGCAGCCCGGACTACTTTGGGATGAACACTGGAGCTTTCTTT. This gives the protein CASSPDYFGMNTGAFF.

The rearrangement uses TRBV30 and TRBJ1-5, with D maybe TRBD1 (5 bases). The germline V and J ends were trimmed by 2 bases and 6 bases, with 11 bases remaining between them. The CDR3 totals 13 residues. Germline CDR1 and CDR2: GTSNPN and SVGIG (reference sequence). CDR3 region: CAWSLKGFQPQHF. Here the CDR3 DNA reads TGTGCCTGGAGTCTAAAGGGGTTTCAGCCCCAGCATTTT.

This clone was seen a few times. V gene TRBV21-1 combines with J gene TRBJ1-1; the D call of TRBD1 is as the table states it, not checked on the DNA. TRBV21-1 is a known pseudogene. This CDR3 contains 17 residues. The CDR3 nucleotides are TGTGCCAGCAGCAAATTAGGCCTTACAGGGGGGAGCACTGAAGCTTTCTTT. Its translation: CASSKLGLTGGSTEAFF.

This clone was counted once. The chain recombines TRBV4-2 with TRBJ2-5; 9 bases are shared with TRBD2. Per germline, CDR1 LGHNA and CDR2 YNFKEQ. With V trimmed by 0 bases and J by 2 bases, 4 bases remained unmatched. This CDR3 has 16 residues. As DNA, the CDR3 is TGTGCCAGCAGCCAAGATGCGGGGGGGGTTCAAGAGACCCAGTACTTC. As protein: CASSQDAGGVQETQYF.

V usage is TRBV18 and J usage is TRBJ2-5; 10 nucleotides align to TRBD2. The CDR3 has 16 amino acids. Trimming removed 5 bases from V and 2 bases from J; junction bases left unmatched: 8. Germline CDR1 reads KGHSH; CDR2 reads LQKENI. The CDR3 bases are TGTGCCAGCTCAACGGGACTAGCGAAAGGACAAGAGACCCAGTACTTC. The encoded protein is CASSTGLAKGQETQYF.